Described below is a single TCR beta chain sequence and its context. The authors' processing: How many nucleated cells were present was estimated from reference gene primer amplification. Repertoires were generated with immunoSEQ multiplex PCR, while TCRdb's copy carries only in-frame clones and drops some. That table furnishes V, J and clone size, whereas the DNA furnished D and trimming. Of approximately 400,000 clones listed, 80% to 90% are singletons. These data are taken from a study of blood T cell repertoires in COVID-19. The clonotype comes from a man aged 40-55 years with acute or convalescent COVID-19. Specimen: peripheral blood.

The CDR3 loop is CASSHRDRDNVEAFF. Written as DNA, the CDR3 is TGTGCCAGCAGCCACCGGGACAGGGACAATGTTGAAGCTTTCTTT. This chain links TRBV7-9 with TRBJ1-1, with TRBD1 matching 9 bases. CDR1 SEHNR and CDR2 FQNEAQ come from the germline V gene (reference sequence). The ends lost 5 bases at V and 7 bases at J; junction bases unmatched: 11. The length of the CDR3 is 15 residues. The whole variable domain, filled in from reference TRBV7-9 and TRBJ1-1, reads DTGVSQNPRHKITKRGQNVTFRCDPISEHNRLYWYRQTLGQGPEFLTYFQNEAQLEKSRLLSDRFSAERPKGSFSTLEIQRTEQGDSAMYLCASSHRDRDNVEAFFGQGTRLTVV.